The text below deals with one TCR beta chain. This entry comes from a study of blood T cells in healthy people across ages. A J-beta primer mix and a sample-barcoded 5' primer were used in a second PCR of roughly 7 to 12 cycles. A single record per CDR3 protein comes from TCRdb applying MiXCR to the 5' RACE reads. The sample has about 580,000 distinct CDR3 sequences; more than 45% are singletons. From germline, CDR1 is MNHEY and CDR2 SMNVEV (reference sequence). Trimming removed 2 bases at V and 10 bases at J, with 15 bases between. There are 15 residues in the CDR3. This TCR came from a man older than 75 in good health. This rearrangement joins TRBV27 to TRBJ1-6, with a weak D call TRBD1 (6 bases). The sequencing input was blood. The CDR3 DNA reads TGTGCCAGCAGTTTAACTGTCCCAGGGGAATCACCCCTCCACTTT. This encodes CASSLTVPGESPLHF.